This TCR beta chain was documented in a study of blood T cell repertoires in COVID-19. Overall study context: Whether acute or convalescent, the COVID-19 samples came from the United States, Italy and Spain.

Losses at the gene ends were 4 bases for V and 2 bases for J; bases not matched to a gene: 5. CDR3 length: 17 residues. The germline V gene has CDR1 LGHDT and CDR2 YNNKEL (reference sequence). Method: immunoSEQ multiplex PCR; TCRdb's copy keeps in-frame clones and lacks some. This table has 150,000 or so clones, over 65% appearing once. Material: peripheral blood. The chain uses TRBV3-1 (or the pseudogene TRBV3-2) and TRBJ2-1; 13 positions agree with TRBD2. This clonotype was obtained from a man older than 75 with acute or convalescent COVID-19. The CDR3 bases are TGTGCCAGCAGCCTACTCGGACTAGCGGGGGCCTACAATGAGCAGTTCTTC. It codes for CASSLLGLAGAYNEQFF.